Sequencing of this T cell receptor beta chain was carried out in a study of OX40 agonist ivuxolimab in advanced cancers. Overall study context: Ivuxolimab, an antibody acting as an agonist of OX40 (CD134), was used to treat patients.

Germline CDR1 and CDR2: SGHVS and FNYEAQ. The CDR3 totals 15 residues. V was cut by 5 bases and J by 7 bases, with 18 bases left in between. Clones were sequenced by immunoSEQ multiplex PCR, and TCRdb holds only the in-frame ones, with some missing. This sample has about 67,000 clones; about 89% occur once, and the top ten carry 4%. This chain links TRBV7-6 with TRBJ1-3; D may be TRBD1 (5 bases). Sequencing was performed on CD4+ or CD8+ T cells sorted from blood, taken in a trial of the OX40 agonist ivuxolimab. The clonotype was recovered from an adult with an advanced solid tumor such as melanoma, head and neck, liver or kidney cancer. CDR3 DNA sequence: TGTGCCAGCAGCCCCACAGGACCTCCGGGGAACACCATATATTTT. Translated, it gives CASSPTGPPGNTIYF.